Here is one T cell receptor beta chain with its context. Antigen specificity is unknown. This CDR3 has 15 residues. Sequenced by immunoSEQ multiplex PCR; TCRdb stores in-frame clones only, minus some. The repertoire holds about 110,000 clones, with about 88% as singletons. This specimen comes from a study of T cell responses to AZD1222 COVID-19 vaccine. Study-wide results and caveats: Spike-specific TCRs gained breadth and depth after people received two AZD1222 doses.

The clonotype comes from an adult in good health. The rearrangement uses TRBV21-1 and TRBJ2-2; the table's D gene call, TRBD1, was not cross checked with the DNA. TRBV21-1 is a pseudogene segment. The source material was peripheral blood, sampled on day 0 of AZD1222 vaccination. For the CDR3, the DNA is TGTGCCAGCAGCAGAGGGGACAGGGGATCCGGGGAGCTGTTTTTT. Its protein product is CASSRGDRGSGELFF.